Shown below are 18 T cell receptor beta chains from a single sample sequenced in a study of OX40 agonist ivuxolimab in advanced cancers. The protocol was immunoSEQ multiplex PCR, while the TCRdb copy is restricted to in-frame clones and leaves out a portion. The sample has roughly 57,000 clones; about nine tenths are singletons. The sequencing here drew on CD4+ or CD8+ T cells sorted from blood, taken in a trial of the OX40 agonist ivuxolimab. The receptors were gathered from an adult with an advanced solid tumor such as melanoma, head and neck, liver or kidney cancer.

The rearrangement uses TRBV25-1 and TRBJ1-3, with D uncertain. The germline V gene encodes CDR1 MGHDK and CDR2 SYGVNS. V was cut by 3 bases and J by 3 bases, with 6 bases left in between. The CDR3 consists of 13 residues. CDR3 DNA sequence: TGTGCCAGCAGTGAGGCAGGTGGAAACACCATATATTTT. It is translated as CASSEAGGNTIYF.

V usage is TRBV5-1 and J usage is TRBJ2-7, with 8 bases identical to TRBD1. Germline CDR1 and CDR2: SGHRS and YFSETQ. CDR3 length equals 15 residues. J gave up 0 bases and V 4 bases, and 6 bases lay outside the gene matches. In nucleotides, the CDR3 is TGCGCCAGCAGCAGACAGGGGCCCAGCTCCTACGAGCAGTACTTC. Translation gives CASSRQGPSSYEQYF.

The chain couples TRBV7-8 to TRBJ1-2, with a possible D match to TRBD1 (5 bases). Trimming left V 1 base short and J 4 bases short, with 10 bases between. Germline CDR1 SGHVS, CDR2 FQNEAQ. This CDR3 is 14 amino acids long. CDR3 nucleotides: TGTGCCAGCAGCTTAGGACAGCCATCCTATGGCTACACCTTC. Residues: CASSLGQPSYGYTF.

CDR3 region: CASYRDRGVDTQYF. As DNA, the CDR3 is TGCGCCTCCTACCGGGACAGGGGGGTAGATACGCAGTATTTT. The chain links TRBV5-1 to TRBJ2-3, with 11 bases lining up with TRBD1. CDR1 is SGHRS, CDR2 YFSETQ, per germline. V lost 10 bases and J lost 5; bases outside the gene matches: 9. This CDR3 has 14 residues.

This clone was seen once. The chain links TRBV6-1 to TRBJ1-4, with 9 nucleotides matching TRBD1. V shed 6 bases, J shed 5 bases, and the junction held 7 bases outside the gene matches. The CDR3 has 15 residues. CDR1 is MNHNS, CDR2 SASEGT, per germline. The CDR3 spells CASRRDRALNEKLFF. The CDR3 bases are TGTGCCAGCAGGCGGGACAGGGCCCTAAATGAAAAACTGTTTTTT.

The CDR3 is CASSVEGEQFF. Here the CDR3 DNA reads TGTGCCAGCAGCGTAGAGGGTGAGCAGTTCTTC. The V call is TRBV9, the J call TRBJ2-1; no reliable D call. CDR1 is SGDLS, CDR2 YYNGEE, per germline. V was shortened by 0 bases and J by 9 bases, with 4 bases between the two germline ends. The CDR3 extends over 11 amino acids.

The chain employs TRBV5-4 and TRBJ2-5; perhaps D is TRBD1 or TRBD2 (5 bases each). Trimming stripped 4 bases from V and 4 bases from J, with 20 bases between. This CDR3 contains 16 residues. The germline V gene encodes CDR1 SGHNT and CDR2 YYREEE (reference sequence). The CDR3 loop reads CASSHVLGGAGETQYF. The CDR3 bases are TGTGCCAGCAGCCACGTGTTAGGTGGGGCGGGAGAGACCCAGTACTTC.

The chain is built from TRBV4-1 and TRBJ2-1; D unresolved. The CDR3 consists of 15 residues. The V end was cut by 0 bases, the J end by 2 bases, with 8 bases between. In germline, CDR1 is MGHRA, CDR2 YSYEKL. CDR3 coding DNA: TGCGCCAGCAGCCAAGATGGGCAGCCCTACAATGAGCAGTTCTTC. This codes for CASSQDGQPYNEQFF.

This chain uses TRBV18 with TRBJ2-5; D unclear. The CDR3 loop spans 14 amino acids. V was cut by 2 bases and J by 3 bases, with 10 bases left in between. Germline CDR1 is KGHSH and CDR2 is LQKENI. This CDR3 reads CASSPSTYKETQYF. CDR3 coding DNA: TGTGCCAGCTCACCATCGACTTACAAAGAGACCCAGTACTTC.

The V and J genes are TRBV7-8 and TRBJ2-7; 7 bases align to TRBD1. Germline CDR1 is SGHVS and CDR2 is FQNEAQ. V was pared by 5 bases and J by 3 bases, with 7 bases of the junction left unmatched. This CDR3 has 14 residues. CDR3 residues: CASSDDRAGYEQYF. The CDR3 nucleotides are TGTGCCAGCAGCGACGACAGGGCCGGCTACGAGCAGTACTTC.

J is TRBJ2-7 and V is TRBV27, with a possible D match to TRBD1 (6 bases). Trimming cost V 6 bases and J 2 bases, with 11 bases left between them. There are 13 residues in the CDR3. CDR1 and CDR2 (germline): MNHEY, SMNVEV (reference sequence). The CDR3 region is CASRRTATYEQYF. The CDR3 nucleotides are TGTGCCAGCAGGAGGACAGCCACCTACGAGCAGTACTTC.

V usage is TRBV4-2 and J usage is TRBJ2-7; 8 bases map to TRBD1. Germline V gives CDR1 LGHNA, CDR2 YNFKEQ. CDR3 length: 15 residues. Trimming cost V 0 bases and J 2 bases; bases outside gene matches: 3. The CDR3 loop reads CASSQDWDRTYEQYF. CDR3 bases: TGTGCCAGCAGCCAAGATTGGGACAGGACCTACGAGCAGTACTTC.

The chain couples TRBV27 to TRBJ1-1; D is ambiguous. V lost 3 bases, J lost 2 bases, and 7 bases lay in between. The CDR3 totals 13 residues. The germline V gene encodes CDR1 MNHEY and CDR2 SMNVEV (reference sequence). The CDR3 here is CASSFRENTEAFF. Here the CDR3 DNA reads TGTGCCAGCAGTTTCCGGGAAAACACTGAAGCTTTCTTT.

The CDR3 sequence is CASRSGSVTAHSPLHF. The CDR3, as DNA: TGTGCCAGCAGGAGCGGAAGCGTGACGGCGCATTCACCCCTCCACTTT. The chain carries TRBV9 and TRBJ1-6; D is unclear. V lost 5 bases to trimming and J lost 8 bases, with 20 bases between them. Germline values: CDR1 SGDLS, CDR2 YYNGEE. CDR3 size: 16 residues.

The chain links TRBV11-2 to TRBJ2-7; 9 positions agree with TRBD2. The CDR3 sequence is 14 residues long. V was clipped by 5 bases and J by 3 bases; unmatched bases: 5. Per the germline V gene, CDR1 is SGHAT and CDR2 is FQNNGV. The CDR3 DNA reads as TGTGCCAGCAGCGTAAGACTAGCGGTCTACGAGCAGTACTTC. Translation gives CASSVRLAVYEQYF.

This clone was observed a single time. The chain uses TRBV7-6 and TRBJ2-1; the match to TRBD2 covers 8 bases. The J segment lost 4 bases and the V segment lost 7 bases, leaving 6 bases of the junction unmatched. The germline V gene encodes CDR1 SGHVS and CDR2 FNYEAQ. The CDR3 loop spans 14 amino acids. Written as DNA, the CDR3 is TGTGCCAGCACCCCCGGGGGGGTTTACAATGAGCAGTTCTTC. This encodes CASTPGGVYNEQFF.

The chain couples TRBV6-5 to TRBJ1-1; D is ambiguous. V lost 2 bases and J lost 0, with 13 bases in between. Per germline, CDR1 MNHEY and CDR2 SVGAGI. There are 16 residues in the CDR3. CDR3: CASSYPGRGMNTEAFF. The CDR3 nucleotides read TGTGCCAGCAGTTACCCCGGTAGAGGAATGAACACTGAAGCTTTCTTT.

The chain recombines TRBV9 with TRBJ2-2, with 12 bases aligning to TRBD2. V lost 3 bases to trimming and J lost 4 bases; unmatched junction nucleotides: 1. There are 15 residues in the CDR3. Germline values: CDR1 SGDLS, CDR2 YYNGEE. CDR3 sequence: CASSGLAGVTGELFF. Here the CDR3 DNA reads TGTGCCAGCAGCGGACTAGCGGGAGTCACCGGGGAGCTGTTTTTT.